This is a list of T cell receptor beta chains from one sample in a study of cytomegalovirus exposure and HLA in healthy donors. TCRdb's copy holds only in-frame clones and misses some; the assay was immunoSEQ multiplex PCR. Of about 120,000 clones detected, around three quarters appear once; the ten largest clones hold about 2.5%. Sequences were obtained from PBMCs. The receptors come from a female donor in good health and CMV-seronegative. The CDR3 runs from the conserved cysteine through the conserved F or W. The order of the fields is D gene, V gene, J gene, clone size, CDR3 protein, CDR3 DNA. The D gene is left open where the match is weak. Some rows have no size entry. The others give once, few or many, or a class for an expanded clone.

>TRBD1|TRBV7-9|TRBJ2-7|-
CALEGGQGAYEQYF
TGTGCCCTAGAAGGAGGCCAGGGGGCTTACGAGCAGTACTTC
>-|TRBV7-9|TRBJ1-2|-
CASSLDSVYGYTF
TGTGCCAGCAGCTTAGACAGTGTCTATGGCTACACCTTC
>TRBD1|TRBV27|TRBJ2-7|-
CASSSRQGAMGEQYF
TGTGCCAGCAGTTCCCGACAGGGGGCGATGGGCGAGCAGTACTTC
>TRBD2|TRBV4-1|TRBJ2-3|few
CASSARLAGGDTQYF
TGCGCCAGCAGCGCCCGACTAGCGGGGGGAGATACGCAGTATTTT
>-|TRBV27|TRBJ2-5|-
CASSFGAMGGQYF
TGTGCCAGCAGTTTCGGAGCCATGGGTGGCCAGTACTTC
>TRBD1|TRBV11-2|TRBJ1-2|-
CASSLGQGTGYTF
TGTGCCAGCAGCCTCGGACAGGGGACGGGCTACACCTTC
>-|TRBV4-2|TRBJ2-7|-
CASSPARGRLEPSPVEQYF
TGTGCCAGCAGCCCAGCAAGGGGGAGACTCGAACCCTCGCCCGTCGAGCAGTACTTC
>-|TRBV7-9|TRBJ1-4|-
CASSLRGGEKLFF
TGTGCCAGCAGCTTACGGGGAGGAGAAAAACTGTTTTTT
>-|TRBV19|TRBJ1-1|few
CASSTSLDQAAFF
TGTGCCAGTAGTACAAGCCTGGATCAGGCAGCTTTCTTT
>TRBD2|TRBV7-6|TRBJ2-5|-
CASSSGLAGAETQYF
TGTGCCAGCAGTTCCGGACTAGCGGGGGCAGAGACCCAGTACTTC
>-|TRBV7-8|TRBJ2-3|-
CASSGRLGDTQYF
TGTGCCAGCAGCGGACGACTAGGGGATACGCAGTATTTT
>-|TRBV11-2|TRBJ1-4|-
CASSWGGRGNEKLFF
TGTGCCAGCAGCTGGGGGGGGAGGGGTAATGAAAAACTGTTTTTT
>TRBD1|TRBV28|TRBJ1-2|-
CASSSGTGWDYGYTF
TGTGCCAGCAGTTCCGGGACAGGGTGGGACTATGGCTACACCTTC
>-|TRBV11-2|TRBJ2-3|-
CASSLGLSSTDTQYF
TGTGCCAGCAGCTTAGGTCTAAGCAGCACAGATACGCAGTATTTT
>-|TRBV2|TRBJ2-5|once
CASARGRAETQYF
TGTGCCAGCGCCAGGGGACGCGCGGAGACCCAGTACTTC
>TRBD1|TRBV19|TRBJ1-3|-
CATRADRVSGNTIYF
TGTGCCACACGCGCGGACAGGGTCTCTGGAAACACCATATATTTT
>TRBD1|TRBV9|TRBJ2-6|-
CASSPPGTAGANVLTF
TGTGCCAGCAGCCCCCCGGGGACAGCTGGGGCCAACGTCCTGACTTTC
>-|TRBV10-3|TRBJ1-1|-
CAIKGLQNTEAFF
TGTGCCATCAAGGGACTTCAGAACACTGAAGCTTTCTTT
>-|TRBV6-5|TRBJ2-7|-
CASRDNGRASYEQYF
TGTGCCAGCAGGGACAATGGCAGGGCCTCCTACGAGCAGTACTTC
>TRBD1|TRBV19|TRBJ2-7|-
CASSTGTGTAEQYF
TGTGCCAGTAGTACCGGGACAGGAACTGCCGAGCAGTACTTC
>TRBD1|TRBV6-1|TRBJ2-7|-
CASSLGQGDYEQYF
TGTGCCAGCAGTCTCGGACAGGGTGACTACGAGCAGTACTTC
>TRBD1|TRBV5-4|TRBJ1-3|-
CASSATGGSGNTIYF
TGTGCCAGCAGCGCGACAGGGGGGTCTGGAAACACCATATATTTT
>-|TRBV7-2|TRBJ2-7|-
CASSYHAGLRDYEQYF
TGTGCCAGCAGCTACCACGCGGGACTGAGAGACTACGAGCAGTACTTC
>-|TRBV4-3|TRBJ2-2|few
CASSQGPLEDGELFF
TGCGCCAGCAGCCAAGGCCCACTAGAGGACGGGGAGCTGTTTTTT
>-|TRBV30|TRBJ1-1|-
CAWSVRRGTEAFF
TGTGCCTGGAGTGTTCGGAGGGGCACTGAAGCTTTCTTT
>TRBD2|TRBV5-4|TRBJ2-5|-
CASSHGTSGSYQETQYF
TGTGCCAGCAGCCACGGGACTAGCGGATCGTACCAAGAGACCCAGTACTTC
>TRBD2|TRBV9|TRBJ2-3|many
CASSVAQRGSDTQYF
TGTGCCAGCAGCGTAGCTCAGCGGGGCTCAGATACGCAGTATTTT
>-|TRBV7-8|TRBJ2-5|-
CATAGKRGETQYF
TGTGCCACCGCCGGAAAAAGGGGAGAGACCCAGTACTTC
>-|TRBV29-1|TRBJ1-1|-
CSVPTGPAEAFF
TGCAGCGTTCCGACAGGCCCCGCTGAAGCTTTCTTT
>-|TRBV30|TRBJ1-4|-
CAWRAGYEKLFF
TGTGCCTGGAGGGCAGGGTATGAAAAACTGTTTTTT
>-|TRBV10-2|TRBJ2-7|once
CASRSYEQYF
TGCGCCAGCAGGTCCTACGAGCAGTACTTC
>-|TRBV10-3|TRBJ2-7|-
CAISGSQRQDDEQYF
TGTGCCATCAGTGGCTCCCAAAGACAAGATGACGAGCAGTACTTC
>-|TRBV19|TRBJ2-1|-
CASSWRARDEQFF
TGTGCCAGTAGTTGGAGGGCCAGGGATGAGCAGTTCTTC
>-|TRBV5-1|TRBJ1-1|few
CASSSLRGFGTEAFF
TGCGCCAGCAGCTCCCTTAGGGGGTTTGGTACTGAAGCTTTCTTT
>TRBD1|TRBV7-9|TRBJ1-1|-
CASNSGTGTEAFF
TGTGCCAGCAACTCCGGGACAGGGACTGAAGCTTTCTTT
>TRBD1|TRBV9|TRBJ2-1|-
CASSPRMWDSYNEQFF
TGTGCCAGCAGCCCCCGAATGTGGGACAGTTACAATGAGCAGTTCTTC
>TRBD1|TRBV19|TRBJ2-7|-
CASSPLTGNGFYEQYF
TGTGCCAGTAGTCCACTGACAGGGAATGGGTTTTACGAGCAGTACTTC
>TRBD1|TRBV9|TRBJ2-3|-
CASSPGTDTDTQYF
TGTGCCAGCAGCCCTGGGACAGACACAGATACGCAGTATTTT
>-|TRBV2|TRBJ1-5|-
CASSDARERHQPQHF
TGTGCCAGCAGTGACGCCAGGGAAAGGCATCAGCCCCAGCATTTT
>-|TRBV5-6|TRBJ1-1|few
CASSFLTSWEGLTEAFF
TGTGCCAGCAGCTTTCTAACTTCTTGGGAGGGACTCACTGAAGCTTTCTTT
>TRBD2|TRBV10-3|TRBJ2-7|-
CAISGAGGPYEQYF
TGTGCCATCAGTGGGGCGGGGGGCCCCTACGAGCAGTACTTC
>TRBD1|TRBV5-4|TRBJ2-2|-
CASSWTGLNTGELFF
TGTGCCAGCAGCTGGACAGGGCTGAACACCGGGGAGCTGTTTTTT
>-|TRBV2|TRBJ2-1|once
CASNPGDWNNEQFF
TGTGCCAGCAACCCGGGGGATTGGAACAATGAGCAGTTCTTC
>TRBD1|TRBV11-1|TRBJ2-6|-
CASSPAGQGVSGANVLTF
TGTGCCAGCAGCCCCGCAGGACAGGGGGTCTCTGGGGCCAACGTCCTGACTTTC
>-|TRBV18|TRBJ1-1|few
CASSPSGEAFF
TGTGCCAGCTCACCGTCGGGTGAAGCTTTCTTT
>-|TRBV10-3|TRBJ2-1|-
CAISESGTEHNEQFF
TGTGCCATCAGTGAGTCAGGGACTGAACACAATGAGCAGTTCTTC
>TRBD1|TRBV6-5|TRBJ2-3|once
CASSSPGGPTDTQYF
TGTGCCAGCAGTTCGCCAGGGGGCCCCACAGATACGCAGTATTTT
>-|TRBV19|TRBJ1-2|-
CASSIRHRANYGYTF
TGTGCCAGTAGTATCCGGCACAGGGCCAACTATGGCTACACCTTC
>TRBD1|TRBV7-6|TRBJ2-7|-
CASSRIPPGQGAFEQYF
TGTGCCAGCAGCCGCATACCGCCGGGACAGGGGGCTTTCGAGCAGTACTTC
>-|TRBV5-6|TRBJ1-5|-
CASSLGTTLNQPQHF
TGTGCCAGCAGCTTAGGGACAACACTGAATCAGCCCCAGCATTTT
>-|TRBV30|TRBJ1-6|-
CAWSRGEGYNSPLHF
TGTGCCTGGAGCAGGGGAGAGGGGTATAATTCACCCCTCCACTTT
>-|TRBV5-4|TRBJ2-3|-
CASSSSPDTQYF
TGTGCCAGCAGCTCGTCCCCAGATACGCAGTATTTT
>-|TRBV18|TRBJ1-1|-
CASSGGLDTEAFF
TGTGCCAGCTCGGGGGGGCTGGACACTGAAGCTTTCTTT